What follows is one TCR beta chain and its context. A Seattle source enrolled patients during active infection and followed them longitudinally. The sample originates from a study of blood T cell repertoires in COVID-19. Study overall: Donors in the United States, Italy and Spain gave samples during acute or convalescent COVID-19.

Authors' analysis steps: For nucleated cells, counts were estimated from reference gene primer amplification. The table came from immunoSEQ multiplex PCR; TCRdb's copy has only in-frame clones and leaves some out. V and J calls and clone size are given by that table; D and trimming were obtained from the DNA. The sample consists of around 230,000 clones, almost 85% of them appearing once. Trimming removed 9 bases from V and 3 bases from J; junction bases left unmatched: 7. The germline V gene encodes CDR1 MNHEY and CDR2 SMNVEV (reference sequence). CDR3 length equals 14 residues. J is TRBJ2-1 and V is TRBV27; 8 bases line up with TRBD2. The source material was peripheral blood. The sequence was collected from a man aged 50-59 years with COVID-19, enrolled during active disease. The CDR3: CASSTAGGYNEQFF. The DNA for the CDR3 is TGTGCCAGTTCCACGGCGGGGGGCTACAATGAGCAGTTCTTC.